A single sample gave rise to the 25 T cell receptor beta chains below, sequenced in a study of blood T cell repertoires in COVID-19. Repertoires were generated with immunoSEQ multiplex PCR, while TCRdb's copy carries only in-frame clones and drops some. The sample has 200,000 or so clones, 83% seen once. Sequenced sample: PBMCs or T cells enriched from blood (not recorded which). These receptors all come from a woman in her forties or fifties who had been exposed to COVID-19.

This chain joins TRBV6-2 or TRBV6-3 and TRBJ2-2; 10 nucleotides agree with TRBD2. The CDR3 extends over 17 amino acids. Trimming took 1 base from V and 4 from J; bases not matched to a gene: 6. Germline values: CDR1 MNHEY, CDR2 SVGEGT. The CDR3 nucleotides read TGTGCCAGCAGTTACTTTACTTCTAGCGGGGGCACCGGGGAGCTGTTTTTT. Encoded protein: CASSYFTSSGGTGELFF.

The CDR3: CAWGRGMNTEAFF. As DNA, the CDR3 is TGTGCCTGGGGTCGGGGGATGAACACTGAAGCTTTCTTT. The chain combines TRBV30 with TRBJ1-1; perhaps TRBD1 as D (5 bases). With 5 bases removed from V and 0 bases from J, the gap between germline ends came to 10 bases. This CDR3 spans 13 amino acids. Per germline, CDR1 GTSNPN and CDR2 SVGIG (reference sequence).

The V and J genes are TRBV7-2 and TRBJ1-2, with 7 bases that match TRBD1. Germline lookup yields CDR1 SGHTA and CDR2 FQGNSA. V was clipped by 6 bases and J by 2 bases; unmatched bases: 6. This CDR3 spans 14 amino acids. The CDR3 DNA is TGTGCCAGCAGTCACGACAGGGCCAACTATGGCTACACCTTC. Residues: CASSHDRANYGYTF.

This clone was seen only once. The chain combines TRBV7-2 with TRBJ1-5; D is uncertain. V was pared by 0 bases and J by 2 bases, with 5 bases between. The CDR3 is made up of 14 amino acids. Germline assignment: CDR1 SGHTA and CDR2 FQGNSA. Here the CDR3 reads CASSLARGNQPQHF. CDR3 in DNA: TGTGCCAGCAGCTTAGCGAGGGGCAATCAGCCCCAGCATTTT.

V usage is TRBV28 and J usage is TRBJ1-1; D is undetermined. V dropped 10 bases and J dropped 10 bases, with 19 bases sitting between them. Germline CDR1 reads MDHEN; CDR2 reads SYDVKM. The CDR3 spans 12 residues. The CDR3 protein is CATRSREGRAFF. CDR3 DNA: TGTGCCACCCGGTCTAGGGAGGGAAGAGCTTTCTTT.

The chain has TRBV28 and TRBJ1-5; D unclear. Germline V lookup: CDR1 MDHEN, CDR2 SYDVKM. The V and J ends lost 1 base and 11 bases respectively, with 15 bases between them. The CDR3 is 14 residues long. CDR3 amino acids: CASSLSPRSATQHF. The CDR3 DNA follows: TGTGCCAGCAGTTTATCCCCACGGTCCGCGACCCAGCATTTT.

The V and J genes are TRBV11-2 and TRBJ2-3, with D maybe TRBD1 (5 bases). V was cut by 6 bases and J by 14 bases, with 15 bases left in between. The CDR3 runs 11 residues. The germline V gene encodes CDR1 SGHAT and CDR2 FQNNGV. The CDR3 reads CASRSGREGYF. CDR3 bases: TGTGCCAGCAGGTCGGGCAGGGAAGGGTATTTT. The full variable domain, completed using reference TRBV11-2 and TRBJ2-3, is EAGVAQSPRYKIIEKRQSVAFWCNPISGHATLYWYQQILGQGPKLLIQFQNNGVVDDSQLPKDRFSAERLKGVDSTLKIQPAKLEDSAVYLCASRSGREGYFGPGTRLTVL.

This chain links TRBV4-3 with TRBJ2-1; D gene ambiguous. The CDR3 runs 12 residues. The germline gives CDR1 LGHNA, CDR2 YSLEER. The V end was cut by 0 bases, the J end by 8 bases, with 5 bases between. The CDR3 coding sequence is TGCGCCAGCAGCCAAGATAGATATGAGCAGTTCTTC. Encoded protein: CASSQDRYEQFF.

The chain employs TRBV27 and TRBJ1-1; D gene ambiguous. V was shortened by 8 bases and J by 8 bases, with 18 bases between the two germline ends. CDR1 MNHEY and CDR2 SMNVEV come from the germline V gene (reference sequence). The CDR3 has 13 amino acids. CDR3 nucleotide sequence: TGTGCCAGCTTGCAGACATGGACGGGAGAAGCTTTCTTT. Amino acids: CASLQTWTGEAFF.

The rearrangement joins TRBV5-6 to TRBJ1-6, with D perhaps TRBD1 (5 bases). Trimming stripped 4 bases from V and 7 bases from J, with 15 bases between. The CDR3 has 15 amino acids. Germline V CDR1 and CDR2: SGHDT, YYEEEE. CDR3 region: CASSHGGVENSPLHF. As DNA, the CDR3 is TGTGCCAGCAGCCACGGGGGGGTTGAGAATTCACCCCTCCACTTT.

The chain couples TRBV4-3 to TRBJ1-5; weak D call: TRBD1 (6 bases). Germline lookup yields CDR1 LGHNA and CDR2 YSLEER. The CDR3 is 15 residues long. V dropped 1 base and J dropped 7 bases, with 14 bases sitting between them. In DNA, the CDR3 is TGCGCCAGCAGCCAAGGTATGACAGGTCCCCAGCCCCAGCATTTT. It is translated as CASSQGMTGPQPQHF.

CDR3 loop: CASSPRIPNYGYTF. The CDR3 nucleotides read TGTGCCAGCAGCCCCAGAATCCCTAACTATGGCTACACCTTC. The chain employs TRBV11-2 and TRBJ1-2; D uncertain. Germline V lookup: CDR1 SGHAT, CDR2 FQNNGV. The CDR3 is made up of 14 amino acids. The V end lost 5 bases, the J end lost 0 bases, and 10 bases lay between the germline ends.

In this sample, this clone turned up a few times. The genes are TRBV28 and TRBJ1-2; 8 bases match TRBD1. With 8 bases clipped from V and 4 bases from J, the junction kept 15 bases outside the gene matches. Germline assignment: CDR1 MDHEN and CDR2 SYDVKM. The CDR3 contains 16 residues. CDR3 DNA sequence: TGTGCCAGCGGGAATCCCACAGGGGGGGGTACCTATGGCTACACCTTC. It is translated as CASGNPTGGGTYGYTF.

This clone was picked up one time. The rearrangement links TRBV5-1 to TRBJ2-7; 9 bases agree with TRBD2. After removal of 4 bases from V and 5 bases from J, the junction contained 7 bases not matched to a gene. CDR3 length: 14 residues. From germline, CDR1 is SGHRS and CDR2 YFSETQ. In nucleotides, the CDR3 is TGCGCCAGCAGCCTATCCGGGACTAGCAACGAGCAGTACTTC. Its translation is CASSLSGTSNEQYF.

The CDR3 nucleotides are TGTGCCAGCAGTGCGGGACAGCCATATGGCTACACCTTC. Encoded protein: CASSAGQPYGYTF. J is TRBJ1-2 and V is TRBV27, with 7 positions matching TRBD1. The CDR3 runs to 13 residues. Germline assignment: CDR1 MNHEY and CDR2 SMNVEV (reference sequence). The junction had 5 bases not matched to a gene; V was cut back by 5 bases and J by 5 bases.

The gene calls are TRBV10-2 and TRBJ2-7; D remains ambiguous. Germline V gene sequence: CDR1 WSHSY, CDR2 SAAADI. Trimming left V 6 bases short and J 0 bases short, with 12 bases between. The CDR3 extends over 14 amino acids. In nucleotides, the CDR3 is TGCGCCAGCAGCCTCAGGTCCCACTCCTACGAGCAGTACTTC. Residues: CASSLRSHSYEQYF.

The chain carries TRBV9 and TRBJ2-1; D might be TRBD1 (5 bases). Germline assignment: CDR1 SGDLS and CDR2 YYNGEE. The CDR3 covers 14 residues. Trimming took 3 bases from V and 2 from J, leaving 9 bases between them. For the CDR3, the DNA is TGTGCCAGCAGCGGGGGCGTCCCCTACAATGAGCAGTTCTTC. Its protein product is CASSGGVPYNEQFF.

This chain's CDR3 is CASSEDVYRAAFF. The DNA for the CDR3 is TGTGCCAGCAGTGAAGATGTTTACAGGGCAGCTTTCTTT. The chain is built from TRBV2 and TRBJ1-1; maybe TRBD1 (6 bases). With 1 base removed from V and 10 bases from J, the gap between germline ends came to 13 bases. This CDR3 region has 13 residues. The germline CDR1 and CDR2 sequences are SNHLY and FYNNEI.

V is TRBV13 and J is TRBJ2-2; D remains unclear. Germline V gives CDR1 PRHDT, CDR2 FYEKMQ (reference sequence). Trimming took off 5 bases at V and 2 bases at J, with 9 bases between the two ends. The CDR3 is 14 amino acids. The chain's CDR3 is CASSLQLNTGELFF. The CDR3 nucleotides are TGTGCCAGCAGCCTTCAACTAAACACCGGGGAGCTGTTTTTT.

The J gene is TRBJ2-3, the V gene TRBV4-2, with 7 bases aligning to TRBD1. This CDR3 is built from 17 residues. J was trimmed by 2 bases and V by 4 bases; bases with no gene match: 12. Germline V gene data show CDR1 as LGHNA and CDR2 as YNFKEQ. The CDR3 DNA reads TGTGCCAGCAGCCTTTCACGGACAGGTTTCTTCACAGATACGCAGTATTTT. Amino acids: CASSLSRTGFFTDTQYF.

The gene calls are TRBV12-3 or TRBV12-4 and TRBJ1-2, with TRBD1 as a possible D gene (6 bases). This CDR3 spans 13 amino acids. Deletions cut 6 bases from V and 3 bases from J, with 11 bases between. The CDR3 loop reads CASRQGMDYGYTF. The CDR3 nucleotides are TGTGCCAGCAGACAGGGTATGGACTATGGCTACACCTTC.

The chain uses TRBV15 and TRBJ2-1; D is possibly TRBD1 (5 bases). The V end was cut by 0 bases, the J end by 7 bases, with 13 bases between. CDR1 is LNHNV and CDR2 is YYDKDF in the germline V gene (reference sequence). This CDR3 has 15 amino acids. DNA of the CDR3: TGTGCCACCAGCAGAGATGGGCAGGGCAGAAATGAGCAGTTCTTC. Protein product: CATSRDGQGRNEQFF.

The chain combines TRBV3-1 (or the pseudogene TRBV3-2) with TRBJ2-2; D possibly corresponds to TRBD1 (6 bases). Germline CDR1 is LGHDT and CDR2 is YNNKEL (reference sequence). V lost 3 bases, J lost 4 bases, and 12 bases lay in between. This CDR3 comprises 15 residues. The CDR3 coding sequence is TGTGCCAGCAGCCAGTGGGGGCCGGGCACCGGGGAGCTGTTTTTT. Translated, it gives CASSQWGPGTGELFF.

The gene calls are TRBV28 and TRBJ2-1; 8 nucleotides agree with TRBD2. Looked up from germline, CDR1 is MDHEN and CDR2 is SYDVKM. V was clipped by 4 bases and J by 12 bases; unmatched bases: 5. The CDR3 extends over 12 amino acids. The CDR3 spells CASSSIGLAQFF. As DNA, the CDR3 is TGTGCCAGCAGTTCCATCGGACTAGCGCAGTTCTTC. Looking up the rest from reference TRBV28 and TRBJ2-1 gives the full variable domain: DVKVTQSSRYLVKRTGEKVFLECVQDMDHENMFWYRQDPGLGLRLIYFSYDVKMKEKGDIPEGYSVSREKKERFSLILESASTNQTSMYLCASSSIGLAQFFGPGTRLTVL.

The DNA of the CDR3 is TGCGCCAGCAGTTCACAGGGGCCCTACGAGCAGTACTTC. Its translation is CASSSQGPYEQYF. The genes are TRBV10-2 and TRBJ2-7, with TRBD1 matching 7 bases. V gave up 5 bases and J gave up 2 bases; unmatched junction bases: 3. The CDR3 is made up of 13 amino acids. Germline assignment: CDR1 WSHSY and CDR2 SAAADI.